This T cell receptor (beta chain) was identified in a study of T cell responses to AZD1222 COVID-19 vaccine. Here immunoSEQ multiplex PCR was the method, and the copy in TCRdb shows in-frame clones only, minus some. This sample has tens of thousands of clones, with roughly nine tenths found just once. With regard to this clone: Its antigen is currently unknown.

Timing groups of about 4 and about 12 weeks for second doses were pooled. General study findings and limits: Dominant at 160-218 and 743-854, vaccine-associated CD4 TCRs also spanned spike.

The sequencing used peripheral blood, collected 28 days after the second AZD1222 dose. This TCR came from an adult who received the AZD1222 COVID-19 vaccine.

CDR3 in amino acids: CASSLAGPPNYGYTF. CDR3 sequence (DNA): TGCGCCAGCAGCTTGGCCGGACCGCCTAACTATGGCTACACCTTC. V usage is TRBV5-1 and J usage is TRBJ1-2; D gene ambiguous. CDR1 SGHRS and CDR2 YFSETQ come from the germline V gene. V dropped 0 bases and J dropped 0 bases, with 9 bases sitting between them. CDR3 size: 15 residues. The full variable domain, in which reference TRBV5-1 and TRBJ1-2 provide the parts outside the CDR3, is KAGVTQTPRYLIKTRGQQVTLSCSPISGHRSVSWYQQTPGQGLQFLFEYFSETQRNKGNFPGRFSGRQFSNSRSEMNVSTLELGDSALYLCASSLAGPPNYGYTFGSGTRLTVV.